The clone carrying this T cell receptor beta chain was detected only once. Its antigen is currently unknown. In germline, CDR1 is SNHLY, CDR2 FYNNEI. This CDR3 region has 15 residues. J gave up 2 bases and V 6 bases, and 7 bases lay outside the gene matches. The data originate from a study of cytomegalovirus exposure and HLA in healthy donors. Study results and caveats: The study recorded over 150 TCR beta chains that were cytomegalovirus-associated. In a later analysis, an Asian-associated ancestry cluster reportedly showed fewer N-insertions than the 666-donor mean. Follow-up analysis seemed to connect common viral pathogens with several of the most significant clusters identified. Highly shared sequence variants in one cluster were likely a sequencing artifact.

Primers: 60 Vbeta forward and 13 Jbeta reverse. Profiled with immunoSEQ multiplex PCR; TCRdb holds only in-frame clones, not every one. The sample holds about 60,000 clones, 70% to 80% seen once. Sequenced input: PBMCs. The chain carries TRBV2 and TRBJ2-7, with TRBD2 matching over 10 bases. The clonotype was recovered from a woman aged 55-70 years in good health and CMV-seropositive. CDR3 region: CASRVPSGGAYEQYF. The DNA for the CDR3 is TGTGCCAGCAGGGTTCCAAGCGGGGGGGCCTACGAGCAGTACTTC.